This T cell receptor (beta chain) was identified in a study of blood T cell repertoires in COVID-19. Study-level background: From the United States, Italy and Spain came samples of acute and convalescent COVID-19. The analysed material was cDNA or gDNA that came from T cells, B-cell-depleted T cells, or PBMCs.

Study processing details: Counts of nucleated cells, estimated from reference gene primer amplification, were obtained. Profiling relied on immunoSEQ multiplex PCR, and the TCRdb table lists in-frame clones only, not all of them. The DNA gave D and trimming, while V, J and clone size come from that table. The sample holds roughly 90,000 clones, roughly 87% seen once. The CDR3 runs to 16 residues. The V and J ends lost 2 bases and 7 bases respectively, with 15 bases between them. Germline V gene lookup returns CDR1 LNHDA and CDR2 SQIVND (reference sequence). This chain connects TRBV19 to TRBJ1-6; D gene uncertain. This TCR was recovered from a woman of 80 years or more with active COVID-19. Sequencing was performed on peripheral blood. In DNA form, the CDR3 reads TGTGCCAGTAGTATACGTCCAGGTCTCGCCAATTCACCCCTCCACTTT. Translated, it gives CASSIRPGLANSPLHF.